The entry below gives a single T cell receptor (beta chain) sequence along with its context. The source of the sample is a study of blood T cell repertoires in COVID-19. Overall study context: PBMCs, B-cell-depleted T cells, or T cells provided the cDNA or gDNA that made up the material.

Cohorts were determined from participant-reported clinical history. Recovery meant two consecutive negative NP/OP PCR tests, professional clearance, or resolved symptoms. With V trimmed by 4 bases and J by 5 bases, 5 bases remained unmatched. The CDR3 length is 16 residues. Germline V gene lookup returns CDR1 SGHKS and CDR2 YYEKEE (reference sequence). How the authors handled the data: Quantification of nucleated cells was approximated via reference gene primer amplification. Clones were sequenced by immunoSEQ multiplex PCR, and TCRdb holds only the in-frame ones, with some missing. V, J and clone size were drawn from that table, and D and trimming were deduced from the DNA. The sample lists a few hundred thousand clones; roughly 87% were seen once.

This chain uses TRBV5-5 with TRBJ2-5; 16 nucleotides match TRBD2. This clonotype originated in a woman younger than 45 who had recovered from COVID-19. Sequencing input: PBMCs or T cells enriched from blood (not recorded which). CDR3 in DNA: TGTGCCAGCAGCGGGACTAGCGGGGGGGCCTGGGAGACCCAGTACTTC. Translated: CASSGTSGGAWETQYF. The full variable domain, its missing parts supplied by reference TRBV5-5 and TRBJ2-5, is DAGVTQSPTHLIKTRGQQVTLRCSPISGHKSVSWYQQVLGQGPQFIFQYYEKEERGRGNFPDRFSARQFPNYSSELNVNALLLGDSALYLCASSGTSGGAWETQYFGPGTRLLVL.